This TCR beta chain emerged from a study of shared clonotypes between healthy human individuals. Study-wide results and caveats: With few donors, the genetic and exposure-history diversity represented was limited.

V shed 4 bases, J shed 2 bases, and the junction held 7 bases outside the gene matches. Germline CDR1 is SGHNT and CDR2 is YYREEE (reference sequence). This CDR3 is built from 16 residues. Generated by immunoSEQ multiplex PCR, the TCRdb table keeps only in-frame clones and is missing some. This table holds more than 2 million clones, 90% to 96% found once. A remark on this clone: The antigen remains unidentified.

Sequenced: naive CD4+ T cells sorted from blood. Stated subset: CD45RA+ positively selected. This chain uses TRBV5-4 with TRBJ2-2; TRBD1 matches 8 bases. The sequence came from a man younger than 35 in good health. This CDR3 is CASSRGQGLNTGELFF. As DNA, the CDR3 is TGTGCCAGCAGCCGCGGACAGGGTTTAAACACCGGGGAGCTGTTTTTT.